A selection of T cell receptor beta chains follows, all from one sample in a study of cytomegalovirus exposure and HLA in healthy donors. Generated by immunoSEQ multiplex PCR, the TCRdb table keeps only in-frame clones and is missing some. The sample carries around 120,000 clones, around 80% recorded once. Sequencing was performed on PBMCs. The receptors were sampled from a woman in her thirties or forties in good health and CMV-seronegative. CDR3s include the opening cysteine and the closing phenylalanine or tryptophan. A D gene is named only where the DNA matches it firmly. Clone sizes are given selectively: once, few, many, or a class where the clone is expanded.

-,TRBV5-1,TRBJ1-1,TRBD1,TGCGCCAGCAGTGACAGGGCCAACACTGAAGCTTTCTTT,CASSDRANTEAFF
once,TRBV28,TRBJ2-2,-,TGTGCCAGCATGTTGAGTGCCGGGGAGCTGTTTTTT,CASMLSAGELFF
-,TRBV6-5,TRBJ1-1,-,TGTGCCAGCAGTTACCAAGGAGGGGTCTTCTTT,CASSYQGGVFF
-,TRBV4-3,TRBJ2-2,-,TGCGCCAGCAGCCAAGAGGGGCAGGTCTCCGGGGAGCTGTTTTTT,CASSQEGQVSGELFF
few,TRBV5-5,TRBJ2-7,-,TGTGCCAGCAGCTTGCCCGACACTGAGCAGTACTTC,CASSLPDTEQYF
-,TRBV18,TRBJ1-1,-,TGTGCCAGCTCACCCCAGAAGAACACTGAAGCTTTCTTT,CASSPQKNTEAFF
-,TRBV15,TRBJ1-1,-,TGTGCCACCAGAAGCGACACTGAAGCTTTCTTT,CATRSDTEAFF
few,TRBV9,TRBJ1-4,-,TGTGCCAGCAGCGCTAATCCCTCTAATGAAAAACTGTTTTTT,CASSANPSNEKLFF
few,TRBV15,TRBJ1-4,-,TGTGCCACCAGCCCCCCTACCCTTAGGGGCGAAAAACTGTTTTTT,CATSPPTLRGEKLFF
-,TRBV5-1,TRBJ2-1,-,TGCGCCAGCAGCTTGCCACTAGACGGAAATGAGCAGTTCTTC,CASSLPLDGNEQFF
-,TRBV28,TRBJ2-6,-,TGTGCCAGCAGCCCAAATCCGCTAGGGGCCAACGTCCTGACTTTC,CASSPNPLGANVLTF
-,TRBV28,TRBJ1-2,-,TGTGCCAGCAGCAGTAACTATGGCTACACCTTC,CASSSNYGYTF
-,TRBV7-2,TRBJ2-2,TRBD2,TGTGCCAGCAGCAACCGACTAGCGGGGGGGAACACCGGGGAGCTGTTTTTT,CASSNRLAGGNTGELFF
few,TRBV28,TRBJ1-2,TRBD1,TGTGCCAGCAGTTACAGGGGCCCAAACTATGGCTACACCTTC,CASSYRGPNYGYTF
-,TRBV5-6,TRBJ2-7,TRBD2,TGTGCCAGCAGCTATTACCTAGCGGGAGGGCCCTACGAGCAGTACTTC,CASSYYLAGGPYEQYF
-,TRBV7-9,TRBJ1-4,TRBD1,TGTGCCAGCAGCTTCACCGGGACAGATAATGAAAAACTGTTTTTT,CASSFTGTDNEKLFF
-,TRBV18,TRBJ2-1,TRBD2,TGTGCCAGCTCACCCGTTAGGGCGGGGGGATTCAATGAGCAGTTCTTC,CASSPVRAGGFNEQFF
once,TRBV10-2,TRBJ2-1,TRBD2,TGCGCCAGCAGTGACCTTAGGGGGACTAGCGGTCCTGAGCAGTTCTTC,CASSDLRGTSGPEQFF
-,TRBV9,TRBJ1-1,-,TGTGCCAGCACGAGCGGGGTATCGAGCACTGAAGCTTTCTTT,CASTSGVSSTEAFF
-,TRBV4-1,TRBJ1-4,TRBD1,TGCGCCAGCAGCCAAGAGAGGAACAGGGGGAATGAAAAACTGTTTTTT,CASSQERNRGNEKLFF
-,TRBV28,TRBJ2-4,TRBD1,TGTGCCAGCAGTTACCGGACAGGGGAGTCGGAAAACATTCAGTACTTC,CASSYRTGESENIQYF
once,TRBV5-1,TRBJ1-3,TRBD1,TGCGCCAGCAGCTCGGCCGGGACAGGGAGAAACACCATATATTTT,CASSSAGTGRNTIYF
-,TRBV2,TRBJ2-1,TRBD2,TGTGCCAGCAGTGACCGGGGGAGGGCCAGTAATGAGCAGTTCTTC,CASSDRGRASNEQFF
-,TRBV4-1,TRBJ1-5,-,TGCGCCAGCAGCCACCGTAGCAATCAGCCCCAGCATTTT,CASSHRSNQPQHF
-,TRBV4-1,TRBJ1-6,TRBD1,TGCGCCAGCAGCCAAGTTGGGACAGGGGGTGTAGGTTCACCCCTCCACTTT,CASSQVGTGGVGSPLHF
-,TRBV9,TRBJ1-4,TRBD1,TGTGCCAGCAGTCCAGGGGGAGCCGTTAATGAAAAACTGCTTTTT,CASSPGGAVNEKLLF
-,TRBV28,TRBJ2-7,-,TGTGCCAGCAGCCCACCCGGGACAAGGGGTTCCTACGAGCAGTACTTC,CASSPPGTRGSYEQYF
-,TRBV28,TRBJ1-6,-,TGTGCCAGCAGCCTCGCGGGGGGATGGAATTCACCCCTCCACTTT,CASSLAGGWNSPLHF
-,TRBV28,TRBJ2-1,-,TGTGCCAGCCGGGTGAAGCTCAATGAGCAGTTCTTC,CASRVKLNEQFF
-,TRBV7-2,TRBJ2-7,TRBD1,TGTGCCAGCAGCATCGGGACAGCGTACGAGCAGTACTTC,CASSIGTAYEQYF
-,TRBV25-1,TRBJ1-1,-,TGTGCCAGCAGTGAATCCCGGACAAGAGGAACTGAAGCTTTCTTT,CASSESRTRGTEAFF
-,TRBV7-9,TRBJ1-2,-,TGTTCCAGCAGCTTATCATCAGCAGGGTGGTTAGATGGCTACACCTTC,CSSSLSSAGWLDGYTF
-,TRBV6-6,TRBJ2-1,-,TGTGCCAGCAGTTACTCGAGAGACTTCCGCTTCAATGAGCAGTTCTTC,CASSYSRDFRFNEQFF
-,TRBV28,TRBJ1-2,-,TGTGCCAGCAGTTCGCCAACTTCCCGGACAGCCGCTGGCTACACCTTC,CASSSPTSRTAAGYTF
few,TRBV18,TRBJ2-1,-,TGTGCCAGCTCCCTAGTGTCCCCATCCTCAACCTACAATGAGCAGTTCTTC,CASSLVSPSSTYNEQFF
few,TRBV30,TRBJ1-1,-,TGTGCCTGTTCACAGGGATGGACTGAAGCTTTCTTT,CACSQGWTEAFF
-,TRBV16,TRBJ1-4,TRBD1,TGTGCCAGCAGCCAAGAAGGGGGCGCGATTAGTGAAAAACTGTTTTTT,CASSQEGGAISEKLFF
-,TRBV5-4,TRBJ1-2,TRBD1,TGTGCCAGCAGCTTTGGCCAGGGGGCTAACTATGGCTACACCTTC,CASSFGQGANYGYTF
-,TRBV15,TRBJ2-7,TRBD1,TGTGCCACCAGCAGAGAGGCGACAGGGGTTAGCGAGCAGTACTTC,CATSREATGVSEQYF
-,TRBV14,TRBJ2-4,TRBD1,TGTGCCAGCAGCCAAGCCCCCCAGGGGGTAAAAAACATTCAGTACTTC,CASSQAPQGVKNIQYF
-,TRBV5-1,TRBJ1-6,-,TGCGCCAGCAGCTTGGCAGGGTATAATTCACCCCTCCACTTT,CASSLAGYNSPLHF
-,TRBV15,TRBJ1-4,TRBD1,TGTGCCACCAGCAGGGGGGGGGACAGGGGGACTGAAAAACTGTTTTTT,CATSRGGDRGTEKLFF
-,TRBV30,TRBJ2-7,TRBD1,TGTGCCTGGAGTTCGGACAGGCAAACGGCCTCCTACGAGCAGTACTTC,CAWSSDRQTASYEQYF
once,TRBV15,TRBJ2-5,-,TGTGCCACCAGCAGGGACAGTGGCCAAGAGACCCAGTACTTC,CATSRDSGQETQYF
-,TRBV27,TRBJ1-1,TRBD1,TGTGCCAGCCGTAAGGGGGCTAACACTGAAGCTTTCTTT,CASRKGANTEAFF
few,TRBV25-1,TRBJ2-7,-,TGTGCCAGCAGTGGTAACAGGGAGATCTACGAGCAGTACTTC,CASSGNREIYEQYF
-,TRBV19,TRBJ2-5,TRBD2,TGTGCCAGTAGTATTGGGGGATCGGGGGGGCAAGAGACCCAGTACTTC,CASSIGGSGGQETQYF
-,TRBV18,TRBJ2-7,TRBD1,TGTGCCAGCTCACCGACAGGGGGGTGGGATGAGCAGTACTTC,CASSPTGGWDEQYF
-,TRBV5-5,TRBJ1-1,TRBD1,TGTGCCAGCAGCCTCTACCGCGGACAGGGGGACACTGAAGCTTTCTTT,CASSLYRGQGDTEAFF
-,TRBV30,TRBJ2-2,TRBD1,TGTGCCTGGAGTGCACGGGACAGCAACACCGGGGAGCTGTTTTTT,CAWSARDSNTGELFF
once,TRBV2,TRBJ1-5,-,TGTGCCAGCAGAGCCGGGGGAGCCCTCAATCAGCCCCAGCATTTT,CASRAGGALNQPQHF
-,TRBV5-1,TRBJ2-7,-,TGCGCCAGCAGCTTCGGTACAGACGAGCAGTACTTC,CASSFGTDEQYF
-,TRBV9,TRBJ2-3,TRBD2,TGTGCCAGCAGCGTAGGGGGCGGGGGACTAGCAACAGATACGCAGTATTTT,CASSVGGGGLATDTQYF
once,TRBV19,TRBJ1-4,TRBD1,TGTGCCAGCACTAATGGGGGACAGGGTACATCCCGGAGAAAACTGTTTTTT,CASTNGGQGTSRRKLFF
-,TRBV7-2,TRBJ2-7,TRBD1,TGTGCCAGCAGCTTAAGGGCCGGACAGGGTCACGAGCAGTACTTC,CASSLRAGQGHEQYF